This T cell receptor (beta chain) was recorded in a study of graft-versus-host responses after intestinal transplantation. A word on this clone: Its antigen is not known.

CDR1 is SGHRS, CDR2 YFSETQ, per germline. The CDR3 runs to 13 residues. Trimming cost V 0 bases and J 7 bases; bases outside gene matches: 3. Measured with immunoSEQ multiplex PCR; TCRdb has only the in-frame clones, and not every one. The table has about 130,000 clones, around 94% seen once. General study findings and limits: Individuals carrying graft-donor T cell macrochimerism showed high graft-versus-host to host-versus-graft clonal ratios in allografts.

The receptor was derived from a human donor who received an intestinal transplant. The source material was unstimulated CD4+ T cells sorted from spleen or lymph node cells, sampled before intestinal transplant. The V gene is TRBV5-1, the J gene TRBJ2-7; 8 bases map to TRBD2. The CDR3 here is CASSLAGGREQYF. Here the CDR3 DNA reads TGCGCCAGCAGCTTGGCCGGCGGGAGGGAGCAGTACTTC.